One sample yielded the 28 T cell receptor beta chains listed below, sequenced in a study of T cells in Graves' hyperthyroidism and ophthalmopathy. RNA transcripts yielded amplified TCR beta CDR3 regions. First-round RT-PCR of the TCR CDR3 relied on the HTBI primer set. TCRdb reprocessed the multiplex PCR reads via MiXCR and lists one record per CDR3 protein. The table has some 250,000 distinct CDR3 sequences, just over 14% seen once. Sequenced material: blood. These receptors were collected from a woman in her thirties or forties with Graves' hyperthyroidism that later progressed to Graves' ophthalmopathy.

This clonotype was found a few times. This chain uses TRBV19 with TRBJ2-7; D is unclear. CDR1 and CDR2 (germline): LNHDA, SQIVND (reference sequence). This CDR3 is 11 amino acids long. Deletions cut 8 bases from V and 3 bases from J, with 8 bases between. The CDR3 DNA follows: TGTGCCAGTGGTCGGTTCTACGAGCAGTACTTC. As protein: CASGRFYEQYF.

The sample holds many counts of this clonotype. For the CDR3, the DNA is TGTGCCAGCAGAGAGCAGGGGGCACCCCATCCTTACGAGCAGTACTTC. It codes for CASREQGAPHPYEQYF. The rearrangement joins TRBV6-2 or TRBV6-3 to TRBJ2-7, with 8 bases matching TRBD1. With V trimmed by 6 bases and J by 4 bases, 14 bases remained unmatched. The CDR3 sequence is 16 residues long. The V gene's germline CDR1 is MNHEY and CDR2 SVGEGT.

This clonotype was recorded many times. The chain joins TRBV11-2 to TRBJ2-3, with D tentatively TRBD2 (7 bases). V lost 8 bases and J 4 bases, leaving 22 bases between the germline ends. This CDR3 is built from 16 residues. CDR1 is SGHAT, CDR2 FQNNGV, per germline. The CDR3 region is CASRGVRGGGSDTQYF. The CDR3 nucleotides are TGTGCCAGCCGGGGGGTTAGAGGGGGTGGCTCAGATACGCAGTATTTT.

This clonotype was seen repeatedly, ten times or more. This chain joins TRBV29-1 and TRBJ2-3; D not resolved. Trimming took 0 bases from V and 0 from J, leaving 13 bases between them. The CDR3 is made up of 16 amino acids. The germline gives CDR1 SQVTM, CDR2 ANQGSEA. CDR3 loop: CSVEDLGTSSTDTQYF. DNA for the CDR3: TGCAGCGTTGAAGATCTCGGCACTTCTAGCACAGATACGCAGTATTTT.

This CDR3 is CASRLTSGRASYNEQFF. The CDR3 coding sequence is TGTGCCAGCAGATTGACTAGCGGGAGGGCCTCCTACAATGAGCAGTTCTTC. The genes are TRBV7-9 and TRBJ2-1; 14 bases line up with TRBD2. The germline V gene encodes CDR1 SEHNR and CDR2 FQNEAQ (reference sequence). V shed 6 bases, J shed 0 bases, and the junction held 4 bases outside the gene matches. The length of the CDR3 is 17 residues.

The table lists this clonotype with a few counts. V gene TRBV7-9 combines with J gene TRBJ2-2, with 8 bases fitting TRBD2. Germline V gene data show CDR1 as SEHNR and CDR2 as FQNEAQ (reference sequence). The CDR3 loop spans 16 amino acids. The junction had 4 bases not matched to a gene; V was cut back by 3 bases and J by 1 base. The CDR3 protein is CASSFYGRVNTGELFF. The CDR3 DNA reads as TGTGCCAGCAGCTTCTACGGGAGGGTGAACACCGGGGAGCTGTTTTTT.

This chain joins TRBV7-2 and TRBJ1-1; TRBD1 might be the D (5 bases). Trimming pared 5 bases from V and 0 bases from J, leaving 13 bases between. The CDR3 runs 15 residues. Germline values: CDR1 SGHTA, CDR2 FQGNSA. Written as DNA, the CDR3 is TGTGCCAGCAGCCCGTACAGGCGGATGAACACTGAAGCTTTCTTT. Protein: CASSPYRRMNTEAFF.

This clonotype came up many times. The CDR3: CASSSGTSGGYEQYF. Here the CDR3 DNA reads TGTGCCAGCAGCTCCGGGACTAGCGGGGGGTACGAGCAGTACTTC. This chain joins TRBV13 and TRBJ2-7; 15 bases align to TRBD2. Germline trimming cut 4 bases from V and 4 bases from J; bases unmatched to any gene: 2. In germline, CDR1 is PRHDT, CDR2 FYEKMQ (reference sequence). The CDR3 extends over 15 amino acids.

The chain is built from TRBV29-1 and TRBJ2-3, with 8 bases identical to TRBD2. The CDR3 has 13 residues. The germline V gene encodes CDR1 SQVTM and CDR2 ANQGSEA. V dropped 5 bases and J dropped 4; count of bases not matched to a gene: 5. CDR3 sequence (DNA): TGCAGCGTTTCCGCGGGGGGCGCAGATACGCAGTATTTT. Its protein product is CSVSAGGADTQYF.

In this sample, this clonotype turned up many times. The CDR3: CASSLGQQETQYF. CDR3 bases: TGTGCCAGCAGCTTGGGACAGCAAGAGACCCAGTACTTC. V is TRBV11-1 and J is TRBJ2-5; 7 nucleotides match TRBD1. CDR1 and CDR2 (germline): SGHAT, FQDESV (reference sequence). The V gene end was trimmed by 3 bases and the J gene end by 2 bases; junction bases not matched to a gene: 0. The CDR3 has 13 amino acids. Based on the CDR3 plus reference TRBV11-1 and TRBJ2-5, the full variable domain is EAEVAQSPRYKITEKSQAVAFWCDPISGHATLYWYRQILGQGPELLVQFQDESVVDDSQLPKDRFSAERLKGVDSTLKIQPAELGDSAMYLCASSLGQQETQYFGPGTRLLVL.

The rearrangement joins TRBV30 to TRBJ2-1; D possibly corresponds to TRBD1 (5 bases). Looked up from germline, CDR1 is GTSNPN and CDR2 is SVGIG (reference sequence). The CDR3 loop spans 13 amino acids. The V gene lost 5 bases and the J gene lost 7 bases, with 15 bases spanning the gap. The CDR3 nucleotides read TGTGCCTGGTCCCCGATCAGGGAAAATGAGCAGTTCTTC. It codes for CAWSPIRENEQFF.

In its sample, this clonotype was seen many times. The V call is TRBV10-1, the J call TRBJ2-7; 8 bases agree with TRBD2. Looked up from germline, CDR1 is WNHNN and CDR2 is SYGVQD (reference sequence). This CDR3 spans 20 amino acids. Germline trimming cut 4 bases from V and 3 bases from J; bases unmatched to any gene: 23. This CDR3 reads CASSGFPGTGTRRKGYEQYF. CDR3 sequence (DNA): TGCGCCAGCAGTGGATTTCCAGGCACCGGGACTAGGAGAAAAGGCTACGAGCAGTACTTC.

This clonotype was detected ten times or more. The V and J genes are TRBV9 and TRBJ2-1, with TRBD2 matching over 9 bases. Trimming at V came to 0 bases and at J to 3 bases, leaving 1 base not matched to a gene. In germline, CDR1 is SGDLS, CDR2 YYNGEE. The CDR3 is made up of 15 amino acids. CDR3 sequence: CASSVVSGSYNEQFF. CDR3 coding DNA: TGTGCCAGCAGCGTAGTTAGCGGGAGCTACAATGAGCAGTTCTTC.

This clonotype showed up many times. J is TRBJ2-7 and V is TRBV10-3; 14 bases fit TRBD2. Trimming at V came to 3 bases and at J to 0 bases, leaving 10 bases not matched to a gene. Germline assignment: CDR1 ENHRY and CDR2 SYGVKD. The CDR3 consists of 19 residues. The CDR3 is CAISDSTGTSGRFSYEQYF. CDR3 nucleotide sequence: TGTGCCATCAGTGACTCAACCGGGACTAGCGGGAGATTCTCCTACGAGCAGTACTTC.

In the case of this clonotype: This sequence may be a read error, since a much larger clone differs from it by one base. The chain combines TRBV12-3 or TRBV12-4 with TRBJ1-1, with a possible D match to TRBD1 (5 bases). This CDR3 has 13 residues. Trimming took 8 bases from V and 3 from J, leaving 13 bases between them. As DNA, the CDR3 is TGTGCCAGCGATCGGGACGTGGACACTGAAGCTTTCTTT. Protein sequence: CASDRDVDTEAFF.

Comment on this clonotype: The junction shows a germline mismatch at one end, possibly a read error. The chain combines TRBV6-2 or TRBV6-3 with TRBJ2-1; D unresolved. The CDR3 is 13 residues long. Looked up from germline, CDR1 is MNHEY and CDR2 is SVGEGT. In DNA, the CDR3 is TGTGCCAGCACGTCGGGCCATAACAATGAGCGGTTCTTC. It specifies CASTSGHNNERFF.

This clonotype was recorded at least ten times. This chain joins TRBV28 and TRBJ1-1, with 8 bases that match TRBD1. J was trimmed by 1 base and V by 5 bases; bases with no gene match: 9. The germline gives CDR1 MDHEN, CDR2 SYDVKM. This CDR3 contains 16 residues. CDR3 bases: TGTGCCAGCAGTCCGGGACAGGCTTATCGGAACACTGAAGCTTTCTTT. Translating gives CASSPGQAYRNTEAFF.

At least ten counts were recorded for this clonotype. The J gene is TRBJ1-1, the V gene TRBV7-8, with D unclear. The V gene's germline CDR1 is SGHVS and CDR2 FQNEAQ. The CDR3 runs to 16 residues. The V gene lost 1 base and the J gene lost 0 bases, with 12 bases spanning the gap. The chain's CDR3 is CASSLEGMAMNTEAFF. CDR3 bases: TGTGCCAGCAGCTTAGAGGGAATGGCTATGAACACTGAAGCTTTCTTT.

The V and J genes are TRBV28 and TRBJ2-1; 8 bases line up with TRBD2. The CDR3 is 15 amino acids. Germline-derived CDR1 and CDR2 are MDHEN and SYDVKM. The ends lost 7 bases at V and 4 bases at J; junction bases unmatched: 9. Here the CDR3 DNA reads TGTGCCAGCACCCCTGGGCGGGAGGATTACAATGAGCAGTTCTTC. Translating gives CASTPGREDYNEQFF. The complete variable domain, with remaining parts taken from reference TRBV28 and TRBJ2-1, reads DVKVTQSSRYLVKRTGEKVFLECVQDMDHENMFWYRQDPGLGLRLIYFSYDVKMKEKGDIPEGYSVSREKKERFSLILESASTNQTSMYLCASTPGREDYNEQFFGPGTRLTVL.

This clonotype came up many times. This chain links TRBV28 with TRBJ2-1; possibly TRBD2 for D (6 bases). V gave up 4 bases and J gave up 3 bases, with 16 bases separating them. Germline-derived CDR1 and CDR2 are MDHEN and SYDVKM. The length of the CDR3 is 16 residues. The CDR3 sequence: CASSSLPGANYNEQFF. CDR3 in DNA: TGTGCCAGCAGTTCCCTCCCGGGAGCGAACTACAATGAGCAGTTCTTC.

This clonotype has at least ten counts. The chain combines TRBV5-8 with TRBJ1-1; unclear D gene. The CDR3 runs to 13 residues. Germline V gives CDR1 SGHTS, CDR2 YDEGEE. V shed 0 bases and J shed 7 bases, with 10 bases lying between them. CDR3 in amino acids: CASSLDGGIEAFF. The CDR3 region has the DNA TGTGCCAGCAGCTTGGACGGCGGGATTGAAGCTTTCTTT.

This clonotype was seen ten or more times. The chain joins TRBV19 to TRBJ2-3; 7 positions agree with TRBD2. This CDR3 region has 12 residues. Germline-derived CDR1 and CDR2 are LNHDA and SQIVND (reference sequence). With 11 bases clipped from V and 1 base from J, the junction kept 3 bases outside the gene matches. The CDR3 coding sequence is TGTGCCGTAGCGGGTCGCACAGATACGCAGTATTTT. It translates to CAVAGRTDTQYF.

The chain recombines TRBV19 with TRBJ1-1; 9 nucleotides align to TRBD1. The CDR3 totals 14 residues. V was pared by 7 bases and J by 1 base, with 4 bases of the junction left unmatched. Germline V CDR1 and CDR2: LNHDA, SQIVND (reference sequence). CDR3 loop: CASTLQGANTEAFF. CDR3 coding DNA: TGTGCCAGTACCCTACAGGGGGCGAACACTGAAGCTTTCTTT.

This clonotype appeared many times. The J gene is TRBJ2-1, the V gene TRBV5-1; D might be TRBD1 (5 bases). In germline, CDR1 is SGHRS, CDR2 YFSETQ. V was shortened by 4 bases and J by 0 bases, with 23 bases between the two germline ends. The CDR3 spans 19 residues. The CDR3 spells CASSRNQGRLASSYNEQFF. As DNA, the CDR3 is TGCGCCAGCAGCCGTAATCAGGGAAGACTCGCCAGCTCCTACAATGAGCAGTTCTTC. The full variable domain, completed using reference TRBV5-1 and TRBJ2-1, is KAGVTQTPRYLIKTRGQQVTLSCSPISGHRSVSWYQQTPGQGLQFLFEYFSETQRNKGNFPGRFSGRQFSNSRSEMNVSTLELGDSALYLCASSRNQGRLASSYNEQFFGPGTRLTVL.

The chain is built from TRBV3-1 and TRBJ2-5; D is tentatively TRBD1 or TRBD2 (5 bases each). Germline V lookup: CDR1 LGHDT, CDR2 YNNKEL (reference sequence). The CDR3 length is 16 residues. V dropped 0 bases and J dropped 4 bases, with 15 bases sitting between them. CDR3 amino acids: CASSQDRGAATETQYF. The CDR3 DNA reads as TGTGCCAGCAGCCAAGATCGAGGGGCGGCAACAGAGACCCAGTACTTC.

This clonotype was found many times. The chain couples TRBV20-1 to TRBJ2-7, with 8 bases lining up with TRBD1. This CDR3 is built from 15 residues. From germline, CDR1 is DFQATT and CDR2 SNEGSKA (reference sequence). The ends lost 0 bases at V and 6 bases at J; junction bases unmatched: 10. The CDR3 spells CSARDYLGQGSEQYF. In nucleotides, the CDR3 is TGCAGTGCTAGAGATTATCTAGGACAGGGCAGCGAGCAGTACTTC.

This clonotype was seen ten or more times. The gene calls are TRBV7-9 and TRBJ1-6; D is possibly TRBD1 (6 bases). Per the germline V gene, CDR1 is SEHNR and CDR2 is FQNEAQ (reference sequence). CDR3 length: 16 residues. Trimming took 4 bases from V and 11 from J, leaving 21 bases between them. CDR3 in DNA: TGTGCCAGCAGCTCTCCGGACAGTACCTGGGGGACACCCCTCCACTTT. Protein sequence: CASSSPDSTWGTPLHF.

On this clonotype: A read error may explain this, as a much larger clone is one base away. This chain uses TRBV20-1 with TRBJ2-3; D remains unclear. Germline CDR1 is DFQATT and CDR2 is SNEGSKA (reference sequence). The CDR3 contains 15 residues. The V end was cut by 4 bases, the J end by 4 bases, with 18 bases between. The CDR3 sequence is CSANPASNYSDTQYF. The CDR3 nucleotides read TGCAGTGCTAACCCGGCTAGTAACTACTCAGATACGCAGTATTTT.